These 2 T cell receptor beta chains share one sample of origin, sequenced in a study of metastatic and nonmetastatic thyroid tumors (dated by TCRdb to the early 2020s). No patient had received any treatment before thyroid surgery. The library was prepared using PCR. TCRdb lists the instrument as Illumina HiSeq 4000. Using fastp trimming at Q25 and MiXCR clonotype assembly, TCRdb reanalyzed the public sequencing data and kept in-frame beta chains. This sample comprises some 64,000 clones, approximately 4% of them detected only once. The top ten constitute approximately 20% of the sample. Sequencing was performed on blood. These TCRs come from a female donor with papillary thyroid cancer or a benign thyroid nodule (not recorded which). Some clones in this sample may be carry-over from other donors' samples.

This clone was detected many times. This sequence joins TRBV28 and TRBJ2-2; possible D gene TRBD1, 5 bases. In germline, CDR1 is MDHEN, CDR2 SYDVKM. V was clipped by 4 bases and J by 7 bases, with 7 bases between them. This CDR3 is 12 amino acids long. DNA of the CDR3: TGTGCCAGCAGTTACACAGGCGGGGAGCTGTTTTTT. Encoded protein: CASSYTGGELFF.

This clone was counted only a few times. Other nucleotide sequences in the sample specify the same CDR3. The genes are TRBV19 and TRBJ2-7; D gene uncertain. V was clipped by 1 base and J by 6 bases, with 10 bases between them. The CDR3 sequence is 13 residues long. Per the germline V gene, CDR1 is LNHDA and CDR2 is SQIVND (reference sequence). The CDR3 here is CASSIVALGEQYF. The CDR3 DNA reads TGTGCCAGTAGTATAGTCGCCCTGGGCGAGCAGTACTTC.